This T cell receptor (beta chain) was sequenced for a study of blood T cell repertoires in COVID-19. Study context: The United States, Italy and Spain were the sources of the acute and convalescent COVID-19 samples.

Trimming left V 3 bases short and J 4 bases short, with 14 bases between. Germline-derived CDR1 and CDR2 are SGHTA and FQGTGA. This CDR3 has 15 residues. In the authors' workflow: Amplified reference gene primers provided the basis for estimating nucleated cell counts. TCRdb's table, derived via immunoSEQ multiplex PCR, lists solely in-frame clones and lacks some. That table is the source of V, J and clone size, and D and trimming were worked out from the DNA. This sample has some 68,000 clones, with around 85% found just once. The chain carries TRBV7-3 and TRBJ2-3, with D tentatively TRBD2 (7 bases). Sequencing was done on a sample of peripheral blood. This clonotype originated in a man aged 50-60 years with active COVID-19. The CDR3 nucleotides read TGTGCCAGCAGCTTGCGGGGGCGAGTGGCAGATACGCAGTATTTT. Translated: CASSLRGRVADTQYF. The entire variable domain, with the rest obtained from reference TRBV7-3 and TRBJ2-3, is as follows: GAGVSQTPSNKVTEKGKYVELRCDPISGHTALYWYRQSLGQGPEFLIYFQGTGAADDSGLPNDRFFAVRPEGSVSTLKIQRTERGDSAVYLCASSLRGRVADTQYFGPGTRLTVL.